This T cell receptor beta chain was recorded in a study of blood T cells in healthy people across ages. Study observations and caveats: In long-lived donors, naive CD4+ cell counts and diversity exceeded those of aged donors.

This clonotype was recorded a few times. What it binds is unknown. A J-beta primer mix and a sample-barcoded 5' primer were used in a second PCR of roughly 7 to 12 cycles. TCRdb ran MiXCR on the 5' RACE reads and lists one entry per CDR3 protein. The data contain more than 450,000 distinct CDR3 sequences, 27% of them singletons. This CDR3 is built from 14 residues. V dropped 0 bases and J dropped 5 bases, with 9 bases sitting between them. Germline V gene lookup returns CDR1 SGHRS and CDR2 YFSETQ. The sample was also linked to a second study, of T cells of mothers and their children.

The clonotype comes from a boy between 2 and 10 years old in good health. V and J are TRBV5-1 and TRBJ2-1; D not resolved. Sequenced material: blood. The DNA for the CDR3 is TGCGCCAGCAGCTTGGACTGGATTAACAATGAGCAGTTCTTC. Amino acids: CASSLDWINNEQFF.